A selection of T cell receptor beta chains follows, all from one sample in a study of response to subunit inactivated influenza vaccine. TCRdb passed the RT-PCR reads through MiXCR, listing each CDR3 protein once. The data contain roughly 760,000 distinct CDR3 sequences, approximately 21% of them singletons. The sample was PBMCs from blood, taken 4 to 6 days after vaccination. These receptors came from a man aged 45-65 years who received an inactivated influenza vaccine. CDR3s include the opening cysteine and the closing phenylalanine or tryptophan. D genes are given only for firm matches. Part of the rows lack a size; the others show once, few, many or a class for expanded clones.

j_gene: TRBJ2-1; d_gene: TRBD1; v_gene: TRBV5-5; abundance: few; CDR3nt: TGTGCCAGCAGCTTGGGGACAGGGCGCCTCAATGAGCAGTTCTTC; CDR3aa: CASSLGTGRLNEQFF
j_gene: TRBJ1-1; d_gene: -; v_gene: TRBV6-5; abundance: -; CDR3nt: TGTGCCAGCAGTTACCCTTCGGGGGGAGGGAGGCCTGAAGCTTTCTTT; CDR3aa: CASSYPSGGGRPEAFF
j_gene: TRBJ1-2; d_gene: -; v_gene: TRBV4-3; abundance: -; CDR3nt: TGCGCCAGCAGCCCGGGACCGAGAGAAGGCGGCTACACCTTC; CDR3aa: CASSPGPREGGYTF
j_gene: TRBJ2-5; d_gene: -; v_gene: TRBV7-2; abundance: -; CDR3nt: TGTGCCAGCAGCCCGTTGGCCCTTCTCGGGGAGACCCAGTACTTC; CDR3aa: CASSPLALLGETQYF
j_gene: TRBJ1-2; d_gene: TRBD1; v_gene: TRBV2; abundance: -; CDR3nt: TGTGCCAGCAGTCGGAGGCAGGGGGCTTATGGCTACACCTTC; CDR3aa: CASSRRQGAYGYTF
j_gene: TRBJ2-5; d_gene: TRBD1; v_gene: TRBV7-2; abundance: few; CDR3nt: TGTGCCAGCAGCACCAGGGGGCTAGGAGAGACCCAGTACTTC; CDR3aa: CASSTRGLGETQYF
j_gene: TRBJ2-3; d_gene: -; v_gene: TRBV5-1; abundance: few; CDR3nt: TGCGCCAGCAGCTTCTCACAGGGAGGCACAGATACGCAGTATTTT; CDR3aa: CASSFSQGGTDTQYF
j_gene: TRBJ2-3; d_gene: -; v_gene: TRBV6-2/TRBV6-3; abundance: -; CDR3nt: TGTGCCAGCAGTTCCACAGATATGCAGTATTTT; CDR3aa: CASSSTDMQYF
j_gene: TRBJ2-7; d_gene: -; v_gene: TRBV20-1; abundance: -; CDR3nt: TGCAGTGCTAGAGTAGAAGCGCGATCCTACGAGCAGTCCTTC; CDR3aa: CSARVEARSYEQSF
j_gene: TRBJ2-3; d_gene: TRBD1; v_gene: TRBV7-2; abundance: -; CDR3nt: TGTGCCAGCAGTACCGACAGGGGGAATACGCAGTATTTT; CDR3aa: CASSTDRGNTQYF
j_gene: TRBJ2-7; d_gene: -; v_gene: TRBV5-5; abundance: few; CDR3nt: TGTGCCAGCAGCAAGACAGGAATGTACGAGCAGTACTTC; CDR3aa: CASSKTGMYEQYF
j_gene: TRBJ2-5; d_gene: TRBD2; v_gene: TRBV20-1; abundance: -; CDR3nt: TGCAGTGCAACCGGGACTAGCGGGGGGATCCGGGAGACCCAGTACTTC; CDR3aa: CSATGTSGGIRETQYF
j_gene: TRBJ2-5; d_gene: -; v_gene: TRBV4-1; abundance: -; CDR3nt: TGCGCCAGCAGCCAAGATGACGTCAGGGTTGAGACCCAGTACTTC; CDR3aa: CASSQDDVRVETQYF
j_gene: TRBJ2-3; d_gene: TRBD1; v_gene: TRBV5-5; abundance: many; CDR3nt: TGTGCCAGCAGCACCGGGACAGCTGGGGTCACAGATACGCAGTATTTT; CDR3aa: CASSTGTAGVTDTQYF
j_gene: TRBJ2-1; d_gene: TRBD1; v_gene: TRBV5-6; abundance: many; CDR3nt: TGTGCCAGCAGCCTACAGGGGGCGACCAGCTCCTACAATGAGCAGTTCTTC; CDR3aa: CASSLQGATSSYNEQFF
j_gene: TRBJ2-1; d_gene: -; v_gene: TRBV20-1; abundance: -; CDR3nt: TGCAGTGGAACGGAGGTGGGTGAGCAGTTCTTC; CDR3aa: CSGTEVGEQFF